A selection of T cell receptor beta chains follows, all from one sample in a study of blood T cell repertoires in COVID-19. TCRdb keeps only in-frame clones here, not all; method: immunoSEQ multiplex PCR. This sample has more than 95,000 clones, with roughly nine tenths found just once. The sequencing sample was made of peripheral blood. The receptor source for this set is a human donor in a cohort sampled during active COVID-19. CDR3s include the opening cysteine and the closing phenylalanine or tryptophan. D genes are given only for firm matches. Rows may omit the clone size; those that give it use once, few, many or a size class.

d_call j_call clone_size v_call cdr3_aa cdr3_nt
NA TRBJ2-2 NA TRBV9 CASSQGPTGELFF TGTGCCAGCTCACAGGGTCCCACCGGGGAGCTGTTTTTT
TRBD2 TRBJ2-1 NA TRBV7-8 CAISKRERYNEQFF TGTGCCATCTCCAAGCGGGAGAGATACAATGAGCAGTTCTTC
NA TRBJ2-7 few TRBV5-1 CASSSDILVRQYF TGCGCCAGCAGCTCGGACATCCTGGTAAGGCAGTACTTC
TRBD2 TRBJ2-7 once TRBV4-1 CASSQLAGARYEQYF TGCGCCAGCAGCCAATTAGCGGGAGCCCGCTACGAGCAGTACTTC
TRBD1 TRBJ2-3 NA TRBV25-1 CASSASPGTGHTDTQYF TGTGCCAGCAGTGCTTCTCCCGGGACAGGGCACACAGATACGCAGTATTTT
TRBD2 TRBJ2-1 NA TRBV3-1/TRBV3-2 CASSQEGPRLARHNEQFF TGTGCCAGCAGCCAAGAAGGTCCGAGACTAGCGAGACACAATGAGCAGTTCTTC
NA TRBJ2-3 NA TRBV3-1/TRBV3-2 CASRREGGGETQYF TGTGCCAGCAGACGAGAGGGCGGCGGGGAAACGCAGTATTTT
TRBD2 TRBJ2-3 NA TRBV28 CASSSSGGATDTQYF TGTGCCAGCAGTTCTAGCGGGGGGGCAACAGATACGCAGTATTTT
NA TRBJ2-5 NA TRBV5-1 CASTDFTETQYF TGCGCCAGCACGGACTTTACTGAGACCCAGTACTTC
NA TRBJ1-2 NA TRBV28 CASSFRSGYGYTF TGTGCCAGCAGTTTCAGGTCAGGCTATGGCTACACCTTC
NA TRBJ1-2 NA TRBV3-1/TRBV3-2 CASSPPGYGYTF TGTGCCAGCAGCCCCCCGGGGTATGGCTACACCTTC
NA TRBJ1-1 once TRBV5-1 CASSLDRNTEAFF TGCGCCAGCAGCCTCGACAGGAACACTGAAGCTTTCTTT
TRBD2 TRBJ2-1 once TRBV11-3 CASSLAGLAVNEQFF TGTGCCAGCAGCTTAGCGGGACTAGCGGTTAATGAGCAGTTCTTC
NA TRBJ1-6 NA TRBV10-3 CAISVSDSPLHF TGTGCCATCAGTGTGAGCGATTCACCCCTCCACTTT
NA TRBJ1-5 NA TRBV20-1 CSASRTSGGHQPQHF TGCAGTGCTAGTAGAACATCGGGGGGTCATCAGCCCCAGCATTTT
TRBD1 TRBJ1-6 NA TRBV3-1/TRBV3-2 CASSHRDRGDSPLHF TGTGCCAGCAGCCATAGGGACAGGGGGGATTCACCCCTCCACTTT
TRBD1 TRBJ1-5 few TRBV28 CASTPSGRGPQPQHF TGTGCCAGCACCCCTTCCGGCAGGGGGCCTCAGCCCCAGCATTTT
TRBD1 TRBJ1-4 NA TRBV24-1 CATSDLKQGVVNEKLFF TGTGCCACCAGTGATTTGAAACAGGGGGTTGTGAATGAAAAACTGTTTTTT
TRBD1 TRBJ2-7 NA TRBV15 CATSIRRGQGGEQYF TGTGCCACCAGCATAAGAAGGGGACAGGGTGGCGAGCAGTACTTC
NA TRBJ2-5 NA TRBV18 CASSPPVRERLWTQYF TGTGCCAGCTCACCACCGGTTAGGGAGCGGTTATGGACCCAGTACTTC
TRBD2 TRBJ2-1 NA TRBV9 CASSVEGLAGNEQFF TGTGCCAGCAGCGTAGAAGGACTAGCCGGGAATGAGCAGTTCTTC
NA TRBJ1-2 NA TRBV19 CASSIDPRRGGYTF TGTGCCAGTAGTATCGACCCTCGACGCGGAGGCTACACCTTC
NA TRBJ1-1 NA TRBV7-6 CASSRFREGGNTEAFF TGTGCCAGCAGCCGTTTCAGGGAGGGTGGAAACACTGAAGCTTTCTTT
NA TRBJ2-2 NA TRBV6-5 CASSYTQGGPGELFF TGTGCCAGCAGTTACACTCAGGGAGGCCCCGGGGAGCTGTTTTTT
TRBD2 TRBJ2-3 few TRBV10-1 CASSAHGGAGGDTQYF TGCGCCAGCAGTGCCCACGGGGGGGCCGGCGGAGATACGCAGTATTTT
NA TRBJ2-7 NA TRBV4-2 CASSQALRYEQYF TGTGCCAGCAGCCAAGCTCTCCGCTACGAGCAGTACTTC
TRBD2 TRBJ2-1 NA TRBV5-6 CASSSSGTSGRIRNEQFF TGTGCCAGCAGCTCCTCCGGGACTAGCGGGCGTATTCGCAATGAGCAGTTCTTC
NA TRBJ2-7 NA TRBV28 CASSFPLVLGSSSYEQYF TGTGCCAGCAGTTTCCCCCTCGTACTAGGATCAAGCTCCTACGAGCAGTACTTC
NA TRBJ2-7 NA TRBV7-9 CASSLGAGGGEQYF TGTGCCAGCAGCTTAGGGGCGGGCGGCGGGGAGCAGTACTTC
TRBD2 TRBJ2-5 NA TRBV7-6 CASSLEGLAGVETQYF TGTGCCAGCAGCTTAGAGGGACTAGCGGGAGTAGAGACCCAGTACTTC
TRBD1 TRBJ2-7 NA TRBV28 CASSRQGTYEQYF TGTGCCAGCAGTCGACAGGGGACCTACGAGCAGTACTTC
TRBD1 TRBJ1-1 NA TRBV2 CATKGQGNTEAFF TGTGCCACCAAGGGACAGGGGAACACTGAAGCTTTCTTT
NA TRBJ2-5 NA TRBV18 CASSRASFGETQYF TGTGCCAGCTCACGAGCTAGCTTTGGAGAGACCCAGTACTTC
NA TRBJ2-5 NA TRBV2 CASRGGAETQYF TGTGCCAGTAGGGGGGGGGCGGAGACCCAGTACTTC
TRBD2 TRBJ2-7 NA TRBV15 CATSREGGTGGSEQYF TGTGCCACCAGCAGAGAGGGGGGAACGGGAGGTAGCGAGCAGTACTTC
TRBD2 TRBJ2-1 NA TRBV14 CASSQTVGGSSYNEQFF TGTGCCAGCAGCCAAACTGTTGGCGGGAGCTCCTACAATGAGCAGTTCTTC
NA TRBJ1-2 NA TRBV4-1 CASSRPGRGYGYTF TGCGCCAGCAGCCGTCCAGGGAGGGGTTATGGCTACACCTTC
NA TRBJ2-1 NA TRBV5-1 CASSSTRAEVPLDNEQFF TGCGCCAGCAGCTCCACCAGGGCGGAAGTCCCTCTCGACAATGAGCAGTTCTTC
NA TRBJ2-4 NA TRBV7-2 CASSLAVTSGNIQYF TGTGCCAGCAGCTTAGCGGTGACCTCAGGAAACATTCAGTACTTC
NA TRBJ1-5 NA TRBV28 CASSFLRFRRGNNSNQPQHF TGTGCCAGCAGTTTCCTGCGTTTCCGGCGCGGTAACAATAGCAATCAGCCCCAGCATTTT
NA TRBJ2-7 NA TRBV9 CASSALGGSYEQYF TGTGCCAGCAGCGCCCTAGGGGGCTCCTACGAGCAGTACTTC
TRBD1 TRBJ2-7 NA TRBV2 CASKTGGGTSEQYF TGTGCCAGCAAGACAGGGGGAGGCACTTCCGAGCAGTACTTC
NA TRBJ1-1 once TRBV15 CATSREALYPGNTEAFF TGTGCCACCAGCAGAGAGGCTCTCTACCCAGGGAACACTGAAGCTTTCTTT
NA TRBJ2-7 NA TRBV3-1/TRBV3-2 CASSQERGNLVYEQYF TGTGCCAGCAGCCAAGAAAGGGGCAACCTCGTCTACGAGCAGTACTTC
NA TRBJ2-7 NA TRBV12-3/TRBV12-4 CASSRGLPGEQYF TGTGCCAGCAGCCGGGGACTCCCCGGGGAGCAGTACTTC
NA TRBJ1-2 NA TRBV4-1 CASSQVGQYMEGYTF TGCGCCAGCAGCCAAGTGGGACAATATATGGAAGGCTACACCTTC
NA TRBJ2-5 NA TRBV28 CASSTDSKETQYF TGTGCCAGCAGTACCGACAGCAAAGAGACCCAGTACTTC
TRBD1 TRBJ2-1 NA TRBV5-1 CASSTGQGVNEQFF TGCGCCAGCAGCACGGGACAGGGGGTTAATGAGCAGTTCTTC
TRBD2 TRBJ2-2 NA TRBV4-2 CASSQAWGSGLAGNTGELFF TGTGCCAGCAGCCAGGCCTGGGGTTCGGGGCTAGCGGGGAACACCGGGGAGCTGTTTTTT
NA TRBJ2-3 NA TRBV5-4 CASSQGPNTDTQYF TGTGCCAGCAGCCAGGGCCCAAACACAGATACGCAGTATTTT
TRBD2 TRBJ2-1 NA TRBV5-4 CASGVAGGDEQFF TGTGCCAGTGGGGTAGCGGGAGGGGATGAGCAGTTCTTC
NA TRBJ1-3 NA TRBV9 CASSEGAGNTIYF TGTGCCAGCAGTGAGGGAGCTGGAAACACCATATATTTT